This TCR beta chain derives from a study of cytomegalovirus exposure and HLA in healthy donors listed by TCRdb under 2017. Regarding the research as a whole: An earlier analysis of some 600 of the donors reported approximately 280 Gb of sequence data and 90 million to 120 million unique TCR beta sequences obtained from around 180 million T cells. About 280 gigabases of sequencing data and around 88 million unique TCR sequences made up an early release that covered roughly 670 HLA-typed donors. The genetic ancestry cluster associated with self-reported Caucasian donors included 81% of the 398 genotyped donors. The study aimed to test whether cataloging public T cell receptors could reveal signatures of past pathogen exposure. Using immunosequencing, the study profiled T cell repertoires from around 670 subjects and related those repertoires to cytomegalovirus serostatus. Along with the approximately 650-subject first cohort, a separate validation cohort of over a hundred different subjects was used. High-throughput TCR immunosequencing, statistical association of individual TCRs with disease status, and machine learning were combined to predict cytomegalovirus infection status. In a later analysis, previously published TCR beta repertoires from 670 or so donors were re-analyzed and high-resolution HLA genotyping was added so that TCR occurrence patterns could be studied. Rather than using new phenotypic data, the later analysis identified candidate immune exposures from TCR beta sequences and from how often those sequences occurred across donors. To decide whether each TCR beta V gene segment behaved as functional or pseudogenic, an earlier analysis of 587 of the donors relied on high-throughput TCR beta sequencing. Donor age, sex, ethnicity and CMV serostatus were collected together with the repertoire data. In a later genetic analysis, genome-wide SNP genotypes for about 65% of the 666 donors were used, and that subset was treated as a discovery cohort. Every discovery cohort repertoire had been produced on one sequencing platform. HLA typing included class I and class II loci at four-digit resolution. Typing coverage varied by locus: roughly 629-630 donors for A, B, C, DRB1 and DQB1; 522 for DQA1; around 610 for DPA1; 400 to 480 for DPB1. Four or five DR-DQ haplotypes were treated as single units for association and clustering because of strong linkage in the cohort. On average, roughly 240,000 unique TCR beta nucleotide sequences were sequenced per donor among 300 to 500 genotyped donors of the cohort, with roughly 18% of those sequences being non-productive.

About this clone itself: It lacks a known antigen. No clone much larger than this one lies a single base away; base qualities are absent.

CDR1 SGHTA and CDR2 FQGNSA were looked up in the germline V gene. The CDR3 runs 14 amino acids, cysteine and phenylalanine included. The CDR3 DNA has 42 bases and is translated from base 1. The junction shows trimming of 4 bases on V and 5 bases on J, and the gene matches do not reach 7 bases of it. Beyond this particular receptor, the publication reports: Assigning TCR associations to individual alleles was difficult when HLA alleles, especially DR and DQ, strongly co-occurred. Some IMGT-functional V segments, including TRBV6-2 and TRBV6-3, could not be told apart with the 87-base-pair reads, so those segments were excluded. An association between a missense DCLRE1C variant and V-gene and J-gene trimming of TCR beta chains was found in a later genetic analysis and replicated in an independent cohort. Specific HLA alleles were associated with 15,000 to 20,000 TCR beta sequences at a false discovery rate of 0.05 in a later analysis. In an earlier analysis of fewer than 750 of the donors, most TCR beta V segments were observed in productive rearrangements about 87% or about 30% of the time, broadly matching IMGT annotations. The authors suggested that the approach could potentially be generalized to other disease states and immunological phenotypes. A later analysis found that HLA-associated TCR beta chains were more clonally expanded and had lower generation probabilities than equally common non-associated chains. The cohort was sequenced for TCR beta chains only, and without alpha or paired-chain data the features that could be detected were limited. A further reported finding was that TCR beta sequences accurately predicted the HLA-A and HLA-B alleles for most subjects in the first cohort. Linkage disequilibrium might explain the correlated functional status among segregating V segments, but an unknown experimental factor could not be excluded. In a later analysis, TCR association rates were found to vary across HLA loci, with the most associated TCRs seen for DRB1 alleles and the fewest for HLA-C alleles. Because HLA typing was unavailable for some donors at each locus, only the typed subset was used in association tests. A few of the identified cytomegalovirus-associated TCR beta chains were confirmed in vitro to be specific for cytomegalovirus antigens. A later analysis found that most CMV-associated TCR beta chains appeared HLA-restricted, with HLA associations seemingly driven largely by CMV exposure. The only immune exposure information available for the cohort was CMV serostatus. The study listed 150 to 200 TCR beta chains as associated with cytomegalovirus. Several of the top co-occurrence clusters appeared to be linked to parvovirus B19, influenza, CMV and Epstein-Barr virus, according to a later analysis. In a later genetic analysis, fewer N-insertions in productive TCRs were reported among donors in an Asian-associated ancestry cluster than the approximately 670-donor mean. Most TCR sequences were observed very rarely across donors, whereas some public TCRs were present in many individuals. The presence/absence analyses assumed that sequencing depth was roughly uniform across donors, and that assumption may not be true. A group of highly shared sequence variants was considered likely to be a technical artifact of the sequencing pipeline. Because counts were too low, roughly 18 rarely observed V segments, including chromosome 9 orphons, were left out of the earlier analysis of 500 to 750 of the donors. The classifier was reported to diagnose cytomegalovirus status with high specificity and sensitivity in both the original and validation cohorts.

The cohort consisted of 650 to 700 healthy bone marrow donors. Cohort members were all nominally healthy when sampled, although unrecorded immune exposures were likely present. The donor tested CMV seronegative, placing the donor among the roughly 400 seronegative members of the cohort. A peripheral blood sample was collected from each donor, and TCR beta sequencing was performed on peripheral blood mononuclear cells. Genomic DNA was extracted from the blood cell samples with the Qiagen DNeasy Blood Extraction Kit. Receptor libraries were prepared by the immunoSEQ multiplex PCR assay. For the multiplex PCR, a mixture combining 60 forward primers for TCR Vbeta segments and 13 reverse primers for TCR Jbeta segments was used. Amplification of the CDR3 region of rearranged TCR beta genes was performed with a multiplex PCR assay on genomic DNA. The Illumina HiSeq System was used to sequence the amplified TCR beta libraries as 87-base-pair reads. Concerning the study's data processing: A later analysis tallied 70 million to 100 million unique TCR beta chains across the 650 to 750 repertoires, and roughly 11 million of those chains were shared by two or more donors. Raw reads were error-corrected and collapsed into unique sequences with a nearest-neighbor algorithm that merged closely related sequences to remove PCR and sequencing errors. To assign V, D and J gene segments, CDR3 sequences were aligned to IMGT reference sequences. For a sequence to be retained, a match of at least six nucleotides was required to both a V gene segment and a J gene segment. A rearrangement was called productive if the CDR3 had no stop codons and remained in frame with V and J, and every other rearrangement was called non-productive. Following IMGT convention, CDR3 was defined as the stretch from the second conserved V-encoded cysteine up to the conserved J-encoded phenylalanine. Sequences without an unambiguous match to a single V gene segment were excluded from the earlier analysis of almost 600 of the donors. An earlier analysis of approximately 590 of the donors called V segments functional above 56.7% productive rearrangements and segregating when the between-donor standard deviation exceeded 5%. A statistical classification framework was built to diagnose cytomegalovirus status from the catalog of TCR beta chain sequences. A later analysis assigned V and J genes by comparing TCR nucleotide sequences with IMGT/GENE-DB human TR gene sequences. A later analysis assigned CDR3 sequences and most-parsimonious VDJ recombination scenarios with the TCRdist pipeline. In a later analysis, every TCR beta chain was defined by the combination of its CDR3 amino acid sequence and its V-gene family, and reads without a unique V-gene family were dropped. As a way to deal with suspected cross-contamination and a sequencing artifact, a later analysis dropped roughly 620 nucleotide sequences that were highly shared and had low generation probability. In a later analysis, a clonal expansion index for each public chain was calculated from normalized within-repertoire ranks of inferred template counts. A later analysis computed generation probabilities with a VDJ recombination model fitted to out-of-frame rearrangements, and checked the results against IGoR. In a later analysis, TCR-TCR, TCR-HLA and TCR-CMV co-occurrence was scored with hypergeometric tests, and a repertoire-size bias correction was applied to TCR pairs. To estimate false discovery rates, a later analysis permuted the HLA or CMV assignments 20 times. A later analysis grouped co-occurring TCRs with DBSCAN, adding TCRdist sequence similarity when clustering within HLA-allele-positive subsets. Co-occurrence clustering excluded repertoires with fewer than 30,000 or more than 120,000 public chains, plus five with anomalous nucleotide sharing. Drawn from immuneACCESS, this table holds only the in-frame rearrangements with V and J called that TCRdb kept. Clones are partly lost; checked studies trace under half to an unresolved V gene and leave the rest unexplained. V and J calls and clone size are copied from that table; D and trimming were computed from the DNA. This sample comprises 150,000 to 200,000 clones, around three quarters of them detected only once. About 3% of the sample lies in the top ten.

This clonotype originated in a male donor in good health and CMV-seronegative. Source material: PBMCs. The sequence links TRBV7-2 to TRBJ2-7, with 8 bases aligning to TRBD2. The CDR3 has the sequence CASSYIAGGNEQYF. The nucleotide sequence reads TGTGCCAGCAGCTATATCGCGGGGGGCAACGAGCAGTACTTC. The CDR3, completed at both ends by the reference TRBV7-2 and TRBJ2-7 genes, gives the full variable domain GAGVSQSPSNKVTEKGKDVELRCDPISGHTALYWYRQSLGQGLEFLIYFQGNSAPDKSGLPSDRFSAERTGGSVSTLTIQRTQQEDSAVYLCASSYIAGGNEQYFGPGTRLTVT.